The 32 T cell receptor beta chains below all came from one sample that was sequenced in a study of T cell repertoires in cytomegalovirus infection. TCRdb recomputed calls from the reads with MiXCR, one row per CDR3 protein. The sample has hundreds of thousands of distinct CDR3 sequences; 20% to 25% are singletons. The source material was CD8+ T cells from PBMCs. The receptors shown here come from a human donor in good health (CMV status not recorded). Some clones in this sample may be carry-over from other donors' samples.

This clonotype was seen a few times. The chain employs TRBV20-1 and TRBJ1-1; TRBD1 matches 8 bases. From germline, CDR1 is DFQATT and CDR2 SNEGSKA (reference sequence). The CDR3 is made up of 15 amino acids. V dropped 3 bases and J dropped 9; count of bases not matched to a gene: 15. The CDR3 coding sequence is TGCAGTGCTAGGGGCGGGGGACTACGACAGGGGCAAGCTTTCTTT. It is translated as CSARGGGLRQGQAFF.

This clonotype was recorded a few times. The rearrangement uses TRBV7-9 and TRBJ2-7; the D gene is possibly TRBD1 (6 bases). With 5 bases removed from V and 6 bases from J, the gap between germline ends came to 14 bases. CDR3 size: 13 residues. Germline V gene data show CDR1 as SEHNR and CDR2 as FQNEAQ (reference sequence). The CDR3 sequence: CASSLLTGGEQYF. CDR3 coding DNA: TGTGCCAGCAGCCTCCTGACAGGCGGCGAGCAGTACTTC.

This clonotype was seen at least ten times. This chain joins TRBV7-6 and TRBJ2-1, with a weak D call TRBD2 (6 bases). Trimming removed 5 bases from V and 3 bases from J, with 14 bases in between. The CDR3 runs to 15 residues. Germline V gene data show CDR1 as SGHVS and CDR2 as FNYEAQ. CDR3 DNA: TGTGCCAGCAGCCTTCCGGGACTCAGCTACAATGAGCAGTTCTTC. The encoded protein is CASSLPGLSYNEQFF.

This clonotype was counted ten times or more. The chain joins TRBV12-3 or TRBV12-4 to TRBJ2-3, with 7 positions matching TRBD2. Trimming at V came to 6 bases and at J to 8 bases, leaving 2 bases not matched to a gene. The CDR3 covers 11 residues. CDR3 protein: CASRSGATQYF. The CDR3 region has the DNA TGTGCCAGCAGGAGCGGGGCTACGCAGTATTTT.

The rearrangement joins TRBV4-1 to TRBJ2-5; D is ambiguous. Per the germline V gene, CDR1 is MGHRA and CDR2 is YSYEKL. Between the trimmed V and J ends, which lost 1 base and 3 bases, there was a span of 12 bases. This CDR3 spans 15 amino acids. CDR3 protein: CASSQGEQLKETQYF. DNA of the CDR3: TGCGCCAGCAGCCAAGGGGAACAGCTCAAAGAGACCCAGTACTTC.

V and J are TRBV20-1 and TRBJ1-5; the D gene is possibly TRBD1 (5 bases). Germline CDR1 and CDR2: DFQATT and SNEGSKA (reference sequence). CDR3 length: 16 amino acids. V lost 3 bases to trimming and J lost 1 base, with 16 bases between them. CDR3 protein: CSARGRGESSNQPQHF. DNA for the CDR3: TGCAGTGCTAGGGGGAGGGGAGAGTCCAGCAATCAGCCCCAGCATTTT.

This clonotype was counted between two and nine times. The chain is built from TRBV29-1 and TRBJ2-7; either TRBD1 or TRBD2 may fit D (6 bases each). Germline V gene lookup returns CDR1 SQVTM and CDR2 ANQGSEA. The CDR3 extends over 11 amino acids. V was clipped by 6 bases and J by 7 bases, with 13 bases between them. The CDR3 nucleotides read TGCAGCGTAAGGGGGGACGGGGAGCAGTACTTC. This sequence encodes CSVRGDGEQYF.

With respect to this clonotype: This clone may be a read error of a much larger clone one base away. V is TRBV9 and J is TRBJ2-1; tentatively, D is TRBD2 (5 bases). Germline loops: CDR1 SGDLS, CDR2 YYNGEE. V gave up 0 bases and J gave up 3 bases, with 7 bases separating them. This CDR3 is 14 amino acids long. Here the CDR3 reads CASSVVGDYNEQFF. The CDR3 DNA reads TGTGCCAGCAGCGTAGTCGGGGACTACAATGAGCAGTTCTTC.

This clonotype was counted ten times or more. V and J are TRBV7-6 and TRBJ2-2; unclear D gene. CDR3 size: 17 residues. V was shortened by 5 bases and J by 2 bases, with 18 bases between the two germline ends. Germline loops: CDR1 SGHVS, CDR2 FNYEAQ. CDR3 sequence reads: CASSRKLVGSNTGELFF. The CDR3 DNA reads TGTGCCAGCAGCAGGAAGTTGGTGGGATCCAACACCGGGGAGCTGTTTTTT. Using reference TRBV7-6 and TRBJ2-2 for the parts outside the CDR3, the full variable domain is GAGVSQSPRYKVTKRGQDVALRCDPISGHVSLYWYRQALGQGPEFLTYFNYEAQQDKSGLPNDRFSAERPEGSISTLTIQRTEQRDSAMYRCASSRKLVGSNTGELFFGEGSRLTVL.

The sample holds a few counts of this clonotype. The genes are TRBV28 and TRBJ2-7; 13 bases line up with TRBD2. The V gene end was trimmed by 2 bases and the J gene end by 6 bases; junction bases not matched to a gene: 10. The CDR3 has 17 amino acids. Germline loops: CDR1 MDHEN, CDR2 SYDVKM. Written as DNA, the CDR3 is TGTGCCAGCAGTTTAAGACTAGCGGGGGGCTGGTCCCGCGAGCAGTACTTC. It encodes CASSLRLAGGWSREQYF.

This rearrangement joins TRBV7-9 to TRBJ1-4, with TRBD1 matching 10 bases. Germline trimming cut 4 bases from V and 6 bases from J; bases unmatched to any gene: 5. The CDR3 loop spans 15 amino acids. Germline V CDR1 and CDR2: SEHNR, FQNEAQ (reference sequence). As DNA, the CDR3 is TGTGCCAGCAGCTACCGGGACAGGGGACATGAAAAACTGTTTTTT. This codes for CASSYRDRGHEKLFF.

The rearrangement links TRBV12-5 to TRBJ1-1; D is ambiguous. Trimming pared 5 bases from V and 5 bases from J, leaving 9 bases between. Looked up from germline, CDR1 is LGHNT and CDR2 is FRNRAP. The CDR3 loop spans 12 amino acids. DNA of the CDR3: TGTGCTAGTGGTAGGGTGGCAACTGAAGCTTTCTTT. Translating it yields CASGRVATEAFF. Using reference TRBV12-5 and TRBJ1-1 for the parts outside the CDR3, the full variable domain is DARVTQTPRHKVTEMGQEVTMRCQPILGHNTVFWYRQTMMQGLELLAYFRNRAPLDDSGMPKDRFSAEMPDATLATLKIQPSEPRDSAVYFCASGRVATEAFFGQGTRLTVV.

This clonotype was counted ten times or more. The genes are TRBV7-2 and TRBJ1-4, with D possibly matching TRBD1 (5 bases). The germline V and J ends were trimmed by 4 bases and 7 bases, with 10 bases remaining between them. The CDR3 is 13 residues long. Germline V lookup: CDR1 SGHTA, CDR2 FQGNSA. The CDR3 loop reads CASSSGVFEKLFF. As DNA, the CDR3 is TGTGCCAGCAGCTCGGGGGTCTTTGAAAAACTGTTTTTT.

This chain connects TRBV6-5 to TRBJ2-5; TRBD2 agrees at 8 bases. Germline-derived CDR1 and CDR2 are MNHEY and SVGAGI. Unmatched junction bases numbered 5, after V lost 1 base and J lost 4 bases. The CDR3 consists of 15 residues. The CDR3 coding sequence is TGTGCCAGCAGTTACTTTAGCGGGGTCGGAGAGACCCAGTACTTC. Translation: CASSYFSGVGETQYF.

This clonotype was detected many times. The V and J genes are TRBV29-1 and TRBJ1-1; D gene uncertain. Germline CDR1 SQVTM, CDR2 ANQGSEA. Trimming shortened V by 5 bases and J by 0 bases, and 4 bases separated the two germline ends. This CDR3 is built from 11 residues. DNA for the CDR3: TGCAGCGTTTTAGTGAACACTGAAGCTTTCTTT. It encodes CSVLVNTEAFF.

The table lists this clonotype with a few counts. CDR3 protein: CASMGPQETQYF. As DNA, the CDR3 is TGTGCCAGCATGGGCCCCCAAGAGACCCAGTACTTC. The chain is built from TRBV27 and TRBJ2-5, with D unresolved. CDR3 length: 12 amino acids. V was pared by 7 bases and J by 1 base, with 7 bases between. Looked up from germline, CDR1 is MNHEY and CDR2 is SMNVEV (reference sequence).

V gene TRBV24-1 combines with J gene TRBJ2-7; 7 bases agree with TRBD1. This CDR3 contains 11 residues. CDR1 and CDR2 (germline): KGHDR, SFDVKD. The junction had 4 bases not matched to a gene; V was cut back by 8 bases and J by 7 bases. In DNA form, the CDR3 reads TGTGCCACCATCCCAGGGGGTGAGCAGTACGTC. The encoded protein is CATIPGGEQYV.

The V and J genes are TRBV10-3 and TRBJ2-3, with TRBD2 as a possible D gene (6 bases). CDR1 and CDR2 (germline): ENHRY, SYGVKD. The CDR3 has 16 amino acids. The V and J ends lost 4 bases and 3 bases respectively, with 17 bases between them. The CDR3 sequence is CAISGLEGLVTDTQYF. CDR3 DNA: TGTGCCATCAGTGGCCTGGAGGGGCTCGTTACAGATACGCAGTATTTT.

The chain carries TRBV4-1 and TRBJ2-7; D is perhaps TRBD1 (7 bases). The CDR3 spans 18 residues. The V end lost 0 bases, the J end lost 0 bases, and 18 bases lay between the germline ends. CDR1 and CDR2 (germline): MGHRA, YSYEKL. CDR3: CASSQDPLPGGPSYEQYF. The CDR3, as DNA: TGCGCCAGCAGCCAAGACCCCTTGCCAGGGGGGCCCTCCTACGAGCAGTACTTC.

The V call is TRBV9, the J call TRBJ1-2; D is ambiguous. Trimming cost V 7 bases and J 5 bases, with 15 bases left between them. This CDR3 has 13 residues. Germline V CDR1 and CDR2: SGDLS, YYNGEE. For the CDR3, the DNA is TGTGCCAGCGAGGGAGACCCGTTTTATGGCTACACCTTC. Translated: CASEGDPFYGYTF.

The gene calls are TRBV20-1 and TRBJ2-7; 10 bases match TRBD2. Trimming took 1 base from V and 2 from J; bases not matched to a gene: 2. The CDR3 loop spans 14 amino acids. Germline CDR1 is DFQATT and CDR2 is SNEGSKA (reference sequence). CDR3 DNA: TGCAGTGCTAGAGTGAGCGGGGGGGCCTACGAGCAGTACGTC. It specifies CSARVSGGAYEQYV.

This clonotype was observed a few times. The rearrangement links TRBV29-1 to TRBJ2-5; a weak D match, TRBD1 (6 bases). CDR3 size: 15 residues. CDR1 and CDR2 from the germline V gene are SQVTM and ANQGSEA. V was cut by 6 bases and J by 3 bases, with 20 bases left in between. The CDR3 protein is CSVRMGAGQEETQYF. As DNA, the CDR3 is TGCAGCGTCCGTATGGGGGCCGGGCAAGAAGAGACCCAGTACTTC. Full variable domain (remainder filled in from reference TRBV29-1 and TRBJ2-5): SAVISQKPSRDICQRGTSLTIQCQVDSQVTMMFWYRQQPGQSLTLIATANQGSEATYESGFVIDKFPISRPNLTFSTLTVSNMSPEDSSIYLCSVRMGAGQEETQYFGPGTRLLVL.

This clonotype was seen a handful of times. The gene calls are TRBV7-6 and TRBJ2-1, with 11 positions matching TRBD2. J gave up 7 bases and V 5 bases, and 7 bases lay outside the gene matches. CDR1 and CDR2 from the germline V gene are SGHVS and FNYEAQ. The CDR3 contains 15 residues. CDR3 nucleotide sequence: TGTGCCAGCAGCAAAACTAGCGGGGGCGGAAATGAGCAGTTCTTC. Protein sequence: CASSKTSGGGNEQFF. Full variable domain (remainder filled in from reference TRBV7-6 and TRBJ2-1): GAGVSQSPRYKVTKRGQDVALRCDPISGHVSLYWYRQALGQGPEFLTYFNYEAQQDKSGLPNDRFSAERPEGSISTLTIQRTEQRDSAMYRCASSKTSGGGNEQFFGPGTRLTVL.

This clonotype was recorded at least ten times. The rearrangement uses TRBV28 and TRBJ1-5; D perhaps matches TRBD1 (5 bases). Looked up from germline, CDR1 is MDHEN and CDR2 is SYDVKM. The CDR3 runs 16 residues. V was trimmed by 3 bases and J by 1 base, leaving 13 bases between them. In nucleotides, the CDR3 is TGTGCCAGCAGTTTCTCTCGGGGGATGAGCAATCAGCCCCAGCATTTT. This codes for CASSFSRGMSNQPQHF.

This clonotype was found a few times. V usage is TRBV6-2 or TRBV6-3 and J usage is TRBJ2-3; D gene unclear. Between the trimmed V and J ends, which lost 4 bases and 6 bases, there was a span of 5 bases. CDR1 is MNHEY and CDR2 is SVGEGT in the germline V gene. The CDR3 sequence is 11 residues long. The CDR3 nucleotides read TGTGCCAGCAGTTGGCGGGATACGCAGTATTTT. It yields the protein CASSWRDTQYF.

The V call is TRBV2, the J call TRBJ2-7; 8 nucleotides agree with TRBD1. The V gene's germline CDR1 is SNHLY and CDR2 FYNNEI. The CDR3 runs 16 residues. V shed 4 bases and J 0 bases; nucleotides not matched to a gene: 8. CDR3 loop: CASSVPEDRASYEQYF. As DNA, the CDR3 is TGTGCCAGCAGTGTCCCTGAGGACAGGGCCTCCTACGAGCAGTACTTC.

This clonotype was seen ten or more times. CDR3 bases: TGTGCCAGCAGCTTACTAGCGGGGGCTCTTTTCGGGGAGCTGTTTTTT. Its translation is CASSLLAGALFGELFF. V usage is TRBV7-6 and J usage is TRBJ2-2; TRBD2 matches at 10 bases. The CDR3 has 16 residues. Germline V lookup: CDR1 SGHVS, CDR2 FNYEAQ. Trimming took 2 bases from V and 7 from J; bases not matched to a gene: 7.

There are a few counts of this clonotype. The J gene is TRBJ2-4, the V gene TRBV24-1; 8 bases are a match to TRBD1. This CDR3 has 13 residues. Trimming took 4 bases from V and 6 from J; bases not matched to a gene: 1. Germline V CDR1 and CDR2: KGHDR, SFDVKD. The CDR3 DNA follows: TGTGCCACCAGTGACGGACAGGGAAACATTCAGTACTTC. Its translation is CATSDGQGNIQYF.

The table lists this clonotype with a few counts. The chain joins TRBV6-1 to TRBJ2-3, with 9 bases aligning to TRBD1. Germline V CDR1 and CDR2: MNHNS, SASEGT. V was clipped by 6 bases and J by 1 base; unmatched bases: 5. The CDR3 spans 15 residues. The CDR3 DNA reads TGTGCCAGCAGACCCCGGGACAGGGGCACAGATACGCAGTATTTT. It encodes CASRPRDRGTDTQYF.

The table lists this clonotype with many counts. This sequence joins TRBV7-9 and TRBJ2-3; TRBD2 aligns across 10 bases. The CDR3 is made up of 16 amino acids. Trimming removed 4 bases from V and 2 bases from J; junction bases left unmatched: 6. Germline CDR1 is SEHNR and CDR2 is FQNEAQ (reference sequence). The CDR3 bases are TGTGCCAGCAGCTCCTCCGGACTAGCGGTCACAGATACGCAGTATTTT. It translates to CASSSSGLAVTDTQYF.

V gene TRBV28 combines with J gene TRBJ1-5; TRBD1 might be the D (6 bases). V lost 6 bases, J lost 10 bases, and 19 bases lay in between. The CDR3 is made up of 14 amino acids. Germline CDR1 is MDHEN and CDR2 is SYDVKM. CDR3 loop: CASSPRWGGDPQHF. In DNA, the CDR3 is TGTGCCAGCAGCCCTCGTTGGGGGGGCGATCCCCAGCATTTT.

About this clonotype: This clone may be a read error of a much larger clone one base away. The chain couples TRBV5-5 to TRBJ2-7; D may be TRBD1 (6 bases). Looked up from germline, CDR1 is SGHKS and CDR2 is YYEKEE (reference sequence). Trimming cost V 4 bases and J 5 bases, with 16 bases left between them. The CDR3 spans 14 residues. The CDR3: CASSGGQLVDEQYV. As DNA, the CDR3 is TGTGCCAGCAGCGGTGGACAGCTTGTGGACGAGCAGTACGTC.